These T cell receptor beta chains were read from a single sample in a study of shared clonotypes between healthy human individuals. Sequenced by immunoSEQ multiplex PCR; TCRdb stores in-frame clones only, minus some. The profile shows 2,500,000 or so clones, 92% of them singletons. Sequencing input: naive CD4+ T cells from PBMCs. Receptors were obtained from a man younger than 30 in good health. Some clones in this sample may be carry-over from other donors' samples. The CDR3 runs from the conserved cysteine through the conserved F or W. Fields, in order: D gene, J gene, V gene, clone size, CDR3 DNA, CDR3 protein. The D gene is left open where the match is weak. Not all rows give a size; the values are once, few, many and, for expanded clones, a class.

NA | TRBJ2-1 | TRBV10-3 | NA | TGTGCCATCAGTGAGTCATGGGGCCAGTACAATGAGCAGTTCTTC | CAISESWGQYNEQFF
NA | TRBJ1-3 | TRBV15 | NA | TGTGCCACCAGCAGAGACAGGCTCTCTGGAAACACCATATATTTT | CATSRDRLSGNTIYF
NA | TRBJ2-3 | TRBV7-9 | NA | TGTGCCAGCAGCTTAGTACAAAAGCCCACAGATACGCAGTATTTT | CASSLVQKPTDTQYF
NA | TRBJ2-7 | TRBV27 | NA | TGTGCCAGCAGTTTCCAGGGATCCTACGAGCAGTACTTC | CASSFQGSYEQYF
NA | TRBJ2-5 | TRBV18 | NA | TGTGCCAGCTCACCAATAGACGCCGCGGCCCAGTACTTC | CASSPIDAAAQYF
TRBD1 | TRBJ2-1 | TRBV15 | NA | TGTGCCACCAGCAGAGCAGGGACAGGTTACAATGAGCAGTTCTTC | CATSRAGTGYNEQFF
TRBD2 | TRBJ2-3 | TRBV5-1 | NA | TGCGCCAGCAGCTTGACGGGGGGGAGCACAGATACGCAGTATTTT | CASSLTGGSTDTQYF
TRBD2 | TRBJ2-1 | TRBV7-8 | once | TGTGCCAGCAGCTTTGGGGGGGTCCCCTCCTACAATGAGCAGTTCTTC | CASSFGGVPSYNEQFF
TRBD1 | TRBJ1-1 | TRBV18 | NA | TGTGCCAGCTCACCCTTAGACAGGGGAGGGAACACTGAAGCTTTCTTT | CASSPLDRGGNTEAFF
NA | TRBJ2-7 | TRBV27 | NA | TGTGCCAGCAGTTTGGGTTGGGGCAGGGGAAAACGAAACGAGCAGTACTTC | CASSLGWGRGKRNEQYF
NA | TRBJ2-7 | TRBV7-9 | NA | TGTGCCAGCAGCCATAGCGCGGGCTACGAGCAGTACTTC | CASSHSAGYEQYF
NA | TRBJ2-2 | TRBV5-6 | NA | TGTGCCAGCAGCTTGTCCGTCGGGGCGGGAAACACCGGGGAGCTGTTTTTT | CASSLSVGAGNTGELFF